These 11 T cell receptor beta chains originate from one sample sequenced in a study of T cell responses to AZD1222 COVID-19 vaccine. Clones were read by immunoSEQ multiplex PCR, and TCRdb kept only the in-frame ones, dropping some. The sample shows 100,000 to 150,000 clones, around nine tenths of them seen only once. The sequencing used peripheral blood, collected on day 0 of AZD1222 vaccination. The receptors come from an adult in good health.

This clone came up a few times. CDR3: CASNSGQHNEKLFF. CDR3 DNA: TGCGCCAGCAACTCAGGACAGCATAATGAAAAACTGTTTTTT. The chain joins TRBV5-1 to TRBJ1-4, with D possibly being TRBD1 (6 bases). The germline gives CDR1 SGHRS, CDR2 YFSETQ. Trimming shortened V by 6 bases and J by 4 bases, and 13 bases separated the two germline ends. The CDR3 loop spans 14 amino acids.

This chain joins TRBV5-4 and TRBJ1-5; 9 bases match TRBD1. Germline CDR1 is SGHNT and CDR2 is YYREEE (reference sequence). The CDR3 consists of 18 residues. V lost 9 bases, J lost 1 base, and 17 bases stayed unmatched. The DNA for the CDR3 is TGTGCCAATTTCACAGGGGGCAAGTGGATTCTCAGCAATCAGCCCCAGCATTTT. It specifies CANFTGGKWILSNQPQHF.

This sequence joins TRBV18 and TRBJ1-2; no clear D gene. Trimming removed 0 bases at V and 4 bases at J, with 9 bases between. Germline CDR1 and CDR2: KGHSH and LQKENI. The CDR3 extends over 14 amino acids. The chain's CDR3 is CASSPPLFLYGYTF. CDR3 nucleotides: TGTGCCAGCTCACCACCCCTCTTTCTCTATGGCTACACCTTC. Full variable domain (rest looked up from reference TRBV18 and TRBJ1-2): NAGVMQNPRHLVRRRGQEARLRCSPMKGHSHVYWYRQLPEEGLKFMVYLQKENIIDESGMPKERFSAEFPKEGPSILRIQQVVRGDSAAYFCASSPPLFLYGYTFGSGTRLTVV.

V usage is TRBV27 and J usage is TRBJ2-7; 9 bases align to TRBD1. The CDR3 runs 13 residues. Per the germline V gene, CDR1 is MNHEY and CDR2 is SMNVEV (reference sequence). The V and J ends lost 6 bases and 3 bases, in that order; junction bases with no gene match: 3. CDR3 in DNA: TGTGCCAGCAGCGGACAGGGGATCTACGAGCAGTACTTC. Translating gives CASSGQGIYEQYF.

This chain joins TRBV3-1 (or the pseudogene TRBV3-2) and TRBJ2-7; D is ambiguous. From germline, CDR1 is LGHDT and CDR2 YNNKEL (reference sequence). The CDR3 runs to 14 residues. V lost 7 bases and J lost 1, with 14 bases in between. CDR3 residues: CASTEVPDSYEQYF. The CDR3 DNA follows: TGTGCCAGCACCGAAGTCCCCGATTCCTACGAGCAGTACTTC.

V is TRBV7-6 and J is TRBJ1-3; maybe TRBD1 (5 bases). CDR3 size: 13 residues. Trimming cost V 4 bases and J 4 bases, with 8 bases left between them. In germline, CDR1 is SGHVS, CDR2 FNYEAQ. CDR3 residues: CASSWGFGNTIYF. The CDR3 region has the DNA TGTGCCAGCAGCTGGGGGTTCGGAAACACCATATATTTT.

The chain recombines TRBV24-1 with TRBJ1-4; possible D gene TRBD1, 5 bases. This CDR3 contains 14 residues. Trimming shortened V by 4 bases and J by 7 bases, and 12 bases separated the two germline ends. CDR1 KGHDR and CDR2 SFDVKD come from the germline V gene. In DNA, the CDR3 is TGTGCCACCAGTGAGCCGGGGGTCGGTGAAAAACTGTTTTTT. This translates into CATSEPGVGEKLFF.

The chain has TRBV7-2 and TRBJ2-3, with 12 bases identical to TRBD2. The V gene's germline CDR1 is SGHTA and CDR2 FQGNSA. Germline trimming cut 4 bases from V and 2 bases from J; bases unmatched to any gene: 10. The CDR3 loop spans 18 amino acids. CDR3 in amino acids: CASSSGPTSGGNTDTQYF. Here the CDR3 DNA reads TGTGCCAGCAGCTCAGGGCCGACTAGCGGGGGAAACACAGATACGCAGTATTTT.

For this clone: Other nucleotide sequences from this sample produce the same CDR3. The rearrangement links TRBV30 to TRBJ1-5; the D is unclear. Germline V gene sequence: CDR1 GTSNPN, CDR2 SVGIG (reference sequence). The germline V and J ends were trimmed by 1 base and 1 base, with 5 bases remaining between them. The CDR3 loop spans 13 amino acids. The CDR3 sequence is CAWSGQSNQPQHF. In nucleotides, the CDR3 is TGTGCCTGGAGTGGTCAAAGCAATCAGCCCCAGCATTTT.

The chain links TRBV3-1 (or the pseudogene TRBV3-2) to TRBJ1-1; D remains unclear. The CDR3 is 12 residues long. Germline V gene lookup returns CDR1 LGHDT and CDR2 YNNKEL (reference sequence). Trimming removed 3 bases at V and 6 bases at J, with 8 bases between. CDR3 DNA sequence: TGTGCCAGCAGCCAGAAATGGGCTGAAGCTTTCTTT. It translates to CASSQKWAEAFF.

This sequence joins TRBV11-3 and TRBJ2-1; TRBD1 matches at 7 bases. V was clipped by 5 bases and J by 1 base; unmatched bases: 8. The CDR3 sequence is 16 residues long. Per germline, CDR1 SGHNT and CDR2 YENEEA. In DNA form, the CDR3 reads TGTGCCAGCAGCCAATTCTCCAGGGGGTCCTACAATGAGCAGTTCTTC. It yields the protein CASSQFSRGSYNEQFF.